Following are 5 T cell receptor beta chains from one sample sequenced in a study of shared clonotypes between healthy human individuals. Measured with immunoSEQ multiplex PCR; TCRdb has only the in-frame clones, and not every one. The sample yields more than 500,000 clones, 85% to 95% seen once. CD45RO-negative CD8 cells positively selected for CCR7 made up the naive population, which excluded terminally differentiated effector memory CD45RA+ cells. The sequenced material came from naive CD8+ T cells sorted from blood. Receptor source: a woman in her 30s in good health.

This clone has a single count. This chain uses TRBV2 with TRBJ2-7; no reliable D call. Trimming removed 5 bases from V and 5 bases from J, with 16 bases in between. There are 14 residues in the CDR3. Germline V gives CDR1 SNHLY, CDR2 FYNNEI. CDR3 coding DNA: TGTGCCAGCAGTACGACCTTGGGAACGAACGAGCAGTACTTC. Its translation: CASSTTLGTNEQYF.

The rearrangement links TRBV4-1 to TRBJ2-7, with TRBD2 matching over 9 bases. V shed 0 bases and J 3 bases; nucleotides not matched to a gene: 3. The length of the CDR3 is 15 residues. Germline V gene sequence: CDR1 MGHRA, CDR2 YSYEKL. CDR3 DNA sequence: TGCGCCAGCAGCCAAGAGGCACTAGCGGGCTACGAGCAGTACTTC. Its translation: CASSQEALAGYEQYF.

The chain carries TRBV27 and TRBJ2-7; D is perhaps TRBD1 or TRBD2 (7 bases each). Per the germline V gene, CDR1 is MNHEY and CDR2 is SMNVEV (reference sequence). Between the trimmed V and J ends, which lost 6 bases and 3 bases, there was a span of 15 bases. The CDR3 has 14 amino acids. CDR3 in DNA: TGTGCCAGCAGCCCGTCAGGGGGGGGCTACGAGCAGTACTTC. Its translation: CASSPSGGGYEQYF.

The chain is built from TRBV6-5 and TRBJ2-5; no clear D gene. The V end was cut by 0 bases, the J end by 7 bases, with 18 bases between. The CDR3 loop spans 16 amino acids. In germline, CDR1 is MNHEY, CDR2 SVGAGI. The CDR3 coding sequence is TGTGCCAGCAGTTACTCGGCACACCAGTCATCGGGGACCCAGTACTTC. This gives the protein CASSYSAHQSSGTQYF.

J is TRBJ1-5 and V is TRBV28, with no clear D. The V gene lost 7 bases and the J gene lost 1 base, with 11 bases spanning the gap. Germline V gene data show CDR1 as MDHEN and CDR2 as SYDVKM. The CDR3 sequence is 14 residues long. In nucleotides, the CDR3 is TGTGCCAGCACACTAGAACAAAGCAATCAGCCCCAGCATTTT. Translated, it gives CASTLEQSNQPQHF.